The 9 T cell receptor beta chains below all came from one sample that was sequenced in a study of T cell responses to AZD1222 COVID-19 vaccine. Data came from immunoSEQ multiplex PCR; TCRdb stores just in-frame clones and leaves some out. Counted here are approximately 210,000 clones, 90% to 95% occurring once; the ten biggest clones make up about 3.5%. This material consisted of peripheral blood, taken 28 days after the second AZD1222 dose. These receptors all stem from an adult who received the AZD1222 COVID-19 vaccine.

The chain employs TRBV29-1 and TRBJ2-3; 14 nucleotides agree with TRBD2. The CDR3 has 16 residues. V lost 4 bases and J lost 5; bases outside the gene matches: 8. Germline CDR1 reads SQVTM; CDR2 reads ANQGSEA. The CDR3 nucleotides are TGCAGCGTTGTCCTGACTAGCGGGAGGGCCATAGATACGCAGTATTTT. Translating gives CSVVLTSGRAIDTQYF.

About this clone itself: The junction differs from germline at one of its ends, possibly a read error. This rearrangement joins TRBV11-2 to TRBJ1-2; possibly TRBD1 for D (5 bases). The germline V gene encodes CDR1 SGHAT and CDR2 FQNNGV. This CDR3 is 12 amino acids long. This CDR3 is CASSSGGLFLFF. CDR3 in DNA: TGTGCCAGCAGCTCCGGGGGACTGTTCCTATTCTTC.

This clone was counted between two and nine times. The V and J genes are TRBV6-5 and TRBJ2-7; 8 nucleotides line up with TRBD1. This CDR3 has 12 residues. CDR1 is MNHEY and CDR2 is SVGAGI in the germline V gene. V lost 7 bases and J lost 7; bases outside the gene matches: 6. This CDR3 reads CASTGGYEEQYF. CDR3 DNA sequence: TGTGCCAGCACAGGGGGCTATGAAGAGCAGTACTTC.

The chain employs TRBV5-1 and TRBJ2-2, with unresolved D. Germline V lookup: CDR1 SGHRS, CDR2 YFSETQ. The V gene lost 4 bases and the J gene lost 4 bases, with 11 bases spanning the gap. This CDR3 contains 14 residues. CDR3 DNA sequence: TGCGCCAGCAGCCCGCAGCCCGGCACCGGGGAGCTGTTTTTT. It codes for CASSPQPGTGELFF.

The rearrangement joins TRBV2 to TRBJ2-2; TRBD1 matches 8 bases. This CDR3 is built from 15 residues. The germline V gene has CDR1 SNHLY and CDR2 FYNNEI. The junction had 3 bases not matched to a gene; V was cut back by 6 bases and J by 0 bases. The CDR3 protein is CASSRTGTNTGELFF. In DNA, the CDR3 is TGTGCCAGCAGCAGGACAGGGACGAACACCGGGGAGCTGTTTTTT.

The CDR3 nucleotides read TGTGCCAGCAGCTTGGGAATTACAGGGAGCTCCTACAATGAGCAGTTCTTC. Its translation is CASSLGITGSSYNEQFF. The chain couples TRBV5-8 to TRBJ2-1; possible D gene TRBD1, 6 bases. The germline gives CDR1 SGHTS, CDR2 YDEGEE. CDR3 size: 17 residues. Trimming removed 0 bases at V and 0 bases at J, with 13 bases between.

The genes are TRBV12-5 and TRBJ2-7; D is perhaps TRBD1 or TRBD2 (5 bases each). Deletions cut 6 bases from V and 2 bases from J, with 17 bases between. This CDR3 contains 15 residues. Germline-derived CDR1 and CDR2 are LGHNT and FRNRAP. The CDR3 sequence is CASGSREWDAYEQYF. DNA for the CDR3: TGTGCTAGTGGATCCCGGGAATGGGACGCCTACGAGCAGTACTTC.

The V call is TRBV19, the J call TRBJ1-3; no reliable D call. This CDR3 spans 15 amino acids. Per germline, CDR1 LNHDA and CDR2 SQIVND (reference sequence). V lost 2 bases and J 0 bases, leaving 8 bases between the germline ends. The CDR3 region has the DNA TGTGCCAGTAGTATATGGCAGCACTCTGGAAACACCATATATTTT. Translation: CASSIWQHSGNTIYF.

This clone was counted only a few times. This chain joins TRBV5-6 and TRBJ1-2, with 7 bases aligning to TRBD1. Germline V gives CDR1 SGHDT, CDR2 YYEEEE. The CDR3 runs to 14 residues. V was clipped by 0 bases and J by 7 bases; unmatched bases: 6. The CDR3 loop is CASSLGRGGRGYTF. The CDR3 DNA reads as TGTGCCAGCAGCTTGGGAAGAGGGGGCCGTGGCTACACCTTC.